What follows are 23 T cell receptor beta chains derived from one specimen sequenced in a study of beta chain features in type 1 diabetes. Isolated RNA was reverse transcribed in full, so expressed TCRB transcripts were sequenced. Data came from immunoSEQ multiplex PCR; TCRdb stores just in-frame clones and leaves some out. The data show 120,000 to 150,000 clones, 9% to 10% seen once. The sample comprised central memory CD4+ T cells from blood. The receptors derive from a woman in her thirties or forties in good health.

There are many counts of this clone. The V and J genes are TRBV28 and TRBJ2-5; 8 nucleotides match TRBD1. Germline lookup yields CDR1 MDHEN and CDR2 SYDVKM. V lost 3 bases to trimming and J lost 4 bases; unmatched junction nucleotides: 7. The CDR3 length is 15 residues. The CDR3 reads CASSFQTGGRETQYF. CDR3 sequence (DNA): TGTGCCAGCAGTTTTCAAACAGGGGGGCGAGAGACCCAGTACTTC.

The V gene is TRBV5-1, the J gene TRBJ1-6; TRBD1 might be the D (5 bases). The length of the CDR3 is 15 residues. CDR1 and CDR2 from the germline V gene are SGHRS and YFSETQ. V was pared by 0 bases and J by 7 bases, with 11 bases between. CDR3 DNA: TGCGCCAGCAGCTTGGAAGGGGCACGGAATTCACCCCTCCACTTT. This encodes CASSLEGARNSPLHF.

This clone came up a few times. The chain's CDR3 is CASSLSPGQGVHGYTF. The CDR3 coding sequence is TGTGCCAGCAGCCTGTCACCGGGACAGGGAGTCCATGGCTACACCTTC. The rearrangement joins TRBV7-2 to TRBJ1-2; 9 nucleotides line up with TRBD1. The CDR3 length is 16 residues. The germline CDR1 and CDR2 sequences are SGHTA and FQGNSA. V gave up 5 bases and J gave up 6 bases; unmatched junction bases: 13. The variable domain in full, completed from reference TRBV7-2 and TRBJ1-2, reads GAGVSQSPSNKVTEKGKDVELRCDPISGHTALYWYRQSLGQGLEFLIYFQGNSAPDKSGLPSDRFSAERTGGSVSTLTIQRTQQEDSAVYLCASSLSPGQGVHGYTFGSGTRLTVV.

As for this clone: A junction boundary mismatches the germline segment, possibly from a read error. J is TRBJ1-2 and V is TRBV27; possible D gene TRBD1, 6 bases. Germline V gives CDR1 MNHEY, CDR2 SMNVEV (reference sequence). This CDR3 comprises 13 residues. CDR3 nucleotides: TGTGCCAGCAGTTTAGGGCAGGGGAGGGTTGGAGTCTTC. Translated: CASSLGQGRVGVF.

The V gene is TRBV15, the J gene TRBJ2-1; perhaps TRBD1 as D (6 bases). Germline V lookup: CDR1 LNHNV, CDR2 YYDKDF (reference sequence). V shed 2 bases and J shed 4 bases, with 9 bases lying between them. This CDR3 contains 14 residues. The DNA of the CDR3 is TGTGCCACCAGCAGACAGGGGAGATACAATGAGCAGTTCTTC. It specifies CATSRQGRYNEQFF.

There are a few counts of this clone. The chain is built from TRBV9 and TRBJ2-5; 9 bases agree with TRBD1. CDR3 length: 15 amino acids. V was pared by 1 base and J by 5 bases, with 6 bases of the junction left unmatched. In germline, CDR1 is SGDLS, CDR2 YYNGEE. CDR3 nucleotides: TGTGCCAGCAGCGTACACGGACAGGGGAGGGAGACCCAGTACTTC. Encoded protein: CASSVHGQGRETQYF. The full variable domain, rest sourced from reference TRBV9 and TRBJ2-5, is DSGVTQTPKHLITATGQRVTLRCSPRSGDLSVYWYQQSLDQGLQFLIQYYNGEERAKGNILERFSAQQFPDLHSELNLSSLELGDSALYFCASSVHGQGRETQYFGPGTRLLVL.

This clone showed up just a few times. V gene TRBV6-1 combines with J gene TRBJ1-5, with 10 bases matching TRBD1. CDR3 length: 17 residues. V shed 3 bases and J 2 bases; nucleotides not matched to a gene: 7. The germline CDR1 and CDR2 sequences are MNHNS and SASEGT. The CDR3 loop reads CASSDPPDRGGNQPQHF. The CDR3 DNA is TGTGCCAGCAGTGACCCTCCGGACAGGGGGGGCAATCAGCCCCAGCATTTT.

This chain uses TRBV4-1 with TRBJ2-3; 7 positions match TRBD2. V gave up 5 bases and J gave up 1 base; unmatched junction bases: 9. CDR1 is MGHRA, CDR2 YSYEKL, per germline. The CDR3 has 16 residues. CDR3 DNA: TGCGCCAGCAGCTTACTCCGGGGGGAGGGCACAGATACGCAGTATTTT. This sequence encodes CASSLLRGEGTDTQYF.

The rearrangement uses TRBV11-3 and TRBJ2-1; a weak D match, TRBD2 (7 bases). Trimming left V 4 bases short and J 9 bases short, with 16 bases between. CDR1 is SGHNT and CDR2 is YENEEA in the germline V gene. The CDR3 loop spans 14 amino acids. Here the CDR3 DNA reads TGTGCCAGCAGCTCCCCGGGGGGCCACAGTGAGCAGTTCTTC. Translating it yields CASSSPGGHSEQFF.

CDR3 amino acids: CATSRLAGGLTDTQYF. The CDR3 DNA is TGTGCCACCAGCAGACTAGCGGGGGGGCTAACAGATACGCAGTATTTT. The rearrangement links TRBV15 to TRBJ2-3, with TRBD2 matching 12 bases. This CDR3 is 16 amino acids long. Germline CDR1 reads LNHNV; CDR2 reads YYDKDF (reference sequence). After removal of 2 bases from V and 3 bases from J, the junction contained 3 bases not matched to a gene. Full variable domain (outside the CDR3, taken from reference TRBV15 and TRBJ2-3): DAMVIQNPRYQVTQFGKPVTLSCSQTLNHNVMYWYQQKSSQAPKLLFHYYDKDFNNEADTPDNFQSRRPNTSFCFLDIRSPGLGDTAMYLCATSRLAGGLTDTQYFGPGTRLTVL.

The chain couples TRBV7-2 to TRBJ2-1; no clear D. Trimming pared 4 bases from V and 0 bases from J, leaving 10 bases between. This CDR3 has 15 amino acids. Per germline, CDR1 SGHTA and CDR2 FQGNSA. The CDR3 spells CASSSDWSSYNEQFF. DNA for the CDR3: TGTGCCAGCAGCTCCGACTGGAGCTCCTACAATGAGCAGTTCTTC.

This clone came up a few times. With only one base between it and a far larger clone, this is likely a read error. This CDR3 is also generated by other DNA sequences in the sample. The CDR3 nucleotides are TGTGCCAGCGGACTAGCGGGCACAGATACGCAGTATTTT. Encoded protein: CASGLAGTDTQYF. The rearrangement links TRBV2 to TRBJ2-3; 10 bases are a match to TRBD2. The CDR3 runs to 13 residues. The germline V gene has CDR1 SNHLY and CDR2 FYNNEI. The ends lost 8 bases at V and 1 base at J; junction bases unmatched: 0.

CDR3 residues: CASSYRDMSDYTF. The CDR3 bases are TGTGCCAGCAGCTACCGGGACATGAGTGACTACACCTTC. V is TRBV11-2 and J is TRBJ1-2, with D maybe TRBD1 (6 bases). The CDR3 sequence is 13 residues long. Germline V gene sequence: CDR1 SGHAT, CDR2 FQNNGV. V dropped 4 bases and J dropped 10 bases, with 16 bases sitting between them.

The chain links TRBV6-1 to TRBJ1-5; 7 bases match TRBD1. The length of the CDR3 is 15 residues. The V gene end was trimmed by 4 bases and the J gene end by 10 bases; junction bases not matched to a gene: 13. Germline assignment: CDR1 MNHNS and CDR2 SASEGT. The CDR3 sequence is CASSVGRTGSPPQHF. The DNA of the CDR3 is TGTGCCAGCAGTGTGGGTCGGACAGGTTCCCCCCCCCAGCATTTT.

The chain joins TRBV7-9 to TRBJ2-6, with D unclear. The V gene lost 4 bases and the J gene lost 1 base, with 20 bases spanning the gap. Germline values: CDR1 SEHNR, CDR2 FQNEAQ (reference sequence). The CDR3 totals 19 residues. The CDR3, as DNA: TGTGCCAGCAGCTCCCTTTCGATTCGAGGCCCTTCTGGGGCCAACGTCCTGACTTTC. This codes for CASSSLSIRGPSGANVLTF.

This clone was recorded a few times. The chain combines TRBV7-9 with TRBJ1-2; the D gene is possibly TRBD1 (5 bases). This CDR3 has 13 amino acids. The V gene's germline CDR1 is SEHNR and CDR2 FQNEAQ (reference sequence). Trimming cost V 5 bases and J 5 bases, with 12 bases left between them. The CDR3 loop reads CASSRGRVYGYTF. The CDR3 nucleotides read TGTGCCAGCAGCCGTGGCAGGGTTTATGGCTACACCTTC.

This clone was seen only a few times. The genes are TRBV6-5 and TRBJ1-2; 8 bases align to TRBD1. V lost 6 bases to trimming and J lost 2 bases; unmatched junction nucleotides: 5. The CDR3 totals 14 residues. CDR1 MNHEY and CDR2 SVGAGI come from the germline V gene. The CDR3 region has the DNA TGTGCCAGCAGACGAGGACAGGGAAACTATGGCTACACCTTC. This translates into CASRRGQGNYGYTF.

This clone showed up just a few times. This chain joins TRBV7-2 and TRBJ1-5; D gene unclear. Germline CDR1 and CDR2: SGHTA and FQGNSA. Trimming cost V 5 bases and J 4 bases, with 6 bases left between them. The CDR3 has 12 amino acids. CDR3 sequence: CASSPSNQPQHF. CDR3 nucleotides: TGTGCCAGCAGCCCCTCTAATCAGCCCCAGCATTTT.

The V and J genes are TRBV2 and TRBJ1-1; TRBD1 might be the D (6 bases). The CDR3 loop spans 16 amino acids. In germline, CDR1 is SNHLY, CDR2 FYNNEI. V was cut by 3 bases and J by 6 bases, with 20 bases left in between. In DNA, the CDR3 is TGTGCCAGCAGTGAGAAGGGTCAGGGGTTTACGGCTGAAGCTTTCTTT. Residues: CASSEKGQGFTAEAFF.

Only a few counts were recorded for this clone. The rearrangement links TRBV2 to TRBJ2-7; D unclear. CDR3 size: 11 residues. CDR1 is SNHLY, CDR2 FYNNEI, per germline. V lost 6 bases, J lost 3 bases, and 6 bases lay in between. The CDR3 spells CASSPLYEQYF. The CDR3 nucleotides are TGTGCCAGCAGCCCCCTCTACGAGCAGTACTTC. Based on the CDR3 plus reference TRBV2 and TRBJ2-7, the full variable domain is EPEVTQTPSHQVTQMGQEVILRCVPISNHLYFYWYRQILGQKVEFLVSFYNNEISEKSEIFDDQFSVERPDGSNFTLKIRSTKLEDSAMYFCASSPLYEQYFGPGTRLTVT.

This clone was seen only a few times. The genes are TRBV5-1 and TRBJ2-5; 14 nucleotides align to TRBD2. Germline V gene data show CDR1 as SGHRS and CDR2 as YFSETQ. J lost 1 base, V lost 2 bases, and 7 bases had no gene match. The CDR3 covers 18 residues. The DNA for the CDR3 is TGCGCCAGCAGCTTCAGGGGACTAGCGGGGGACACCCAAGAGACCCAGTACTTC. The encoded protein is CASSFRGLAGDTQETQYF.

The rearrangement links TRBV6-5 to TRBJ2-4; 7 positions agree with TRBD1. V gave up 6 bases and J gave up 2 bases; unmatched junction bases: 4. CDR1 MNHEY and CDR2 SVGAGI come from the germline V gene. The CDR3 is 14 residues long. In nucleotides, the CDR3 is TGTGCCAGCAGATCACAGGGGACCAAAAACATTCAGTACTTC. It encodes CASRSQGTKNIQYF.

J is TRBJ1-6 and V is TRBV6-1; D remains unclear. This CDR3 has 13 amino acids. Trimming cost V 4 bases and J 4 bases, with 5 bases left between them. Germline CDR1 MNHNS, CDR2 SASEGT. The CDR3 sequence: CASSGGYNSPLHF. In DNA form, the CDR3 reads TGTGCCAGCAGTGGCGGTTATAATTCACCCCTCCACTTT.